This is a list of T cell receptor beta chains from one sample in a study of identical twins. MiXCR, run by TCRdb on the 5' RACE reads, gives a single entry per CDR3 protein. Of more than 600,000 distinct CDR3 sequences detected, 15% to 20% appear once; the ten largest clones hold roughly 14%. Another study also made use of these data, one on T cells expressing NK-cell markers.

The specimen was PBMCs. Receptors originate from a woman aged 18 to 35 in good health. The CDR3 runs from the conserved cysteine through the conserved F or W. The D gene is left open where the match is weak. Some rows mark clone size as missing; the rest say once, few, many or name a class of expanded clone.

d_gene: NA
abundance: NA
j_gene: TRBJ1-1
v_gene: TRBV5-1
CDR3nt: TGCGCCAGCAGCCCGGGTGTCAGGAACACTGAAGCTTTCTTT
CDR3aa: CASSPGVRNTEAFF

d_gene: NA
abundance: few
j_gene: TRBJ2-5
v_gene: TRBV2
CDR3nt: TGTGCCAGCGTCAGCGGCCAAGAGACCCAGTACTTC
CDR3aa: CASVSGQETQYF

d_gene: NA
abundance: NA
j_gene: TRBJ2-1
v_gene: TRBV7-2
CDR3nt: TGTGCCAGCAGGCTCGGGAATCCCCCCTACAATGAGCAGTTCTTC
CDR3aa: CASRLGNPPYNEQFF

d_gene: TRBD2
abundance: few
j_gene: TRBJ2-7
v_gene: TRBV5-1
CDR3nt: TGCGCCAGCAGCGTCTTGGGACTAGCGGGATCCGAGCAGTACTTC
CDR3aa: CASSVLGLAGSEQYF

d_gene: NA
abundance: many
j_gene: TRBJ2-1
v_gene: TRBV6-1
CDR3nt: TGTGCCAGCAGTCGGGGGGCGTACAATGAGCAGTTCTTC
CDR3aa: CASSRGAYNEQFF

d_gene: NA
abundance: NA
j_gene: TRBJ2-7
v_gene: TRBV11-2
CDR3nt: TGTGCCAGCAGCCCCCGTGACTTTTACGAGCAGTACTTC
CDR3aa: CASSPRDFYEQYF

d_gene: TRBD2
abundance: few
j_gene: TRBJ2-5
v_gene: TRBV20-1
CDR3nt: TGCAGTGCCACGGGACTAGCGGGAGTTGTCGAAGAGACCCAGTACTTC
CDR3aa: CSATGLAGVVEETQYF

d_gene: NA
abundance: few
j_gene: TRBJ1-5
v_gene: TRBV5-1
CDR3nt: TGCGCCAGCAGCTTGGGTCCAGGTATCATCAATCAGCCCCAGCATTTT
CDR3aa: CASSLGPGIINQPQHF

d_gene: NA
abundance: few
j_gene: TRBJ2-1
v_gene: TRBV9
CDR3nt: TGTGCCAGCAGCGTAGGCGGACCGCGACTTAACAATGAGCAGTTCTTC
CDR3aa: CASSVGGPRLNNEQFF

d_gene: TRBD1
abundance: many
j_gene: TRBJ2-7
v_gene: TRBV18
CDR3nt: TGTGCCAGCTCAACTTACCGGGACAGGGGCCCCGAGCAGTACTTC
CDR3aa: CASSTYRDRGPEQYF

d_gene: NA
abundance: NA
j_gene: TRBJ1-2
v_gene: TRBV29-1
CDR3nt: TGCAGCGCCCTAGCGACAGCCACCAACTATGGCTACACCTTC
CDR3aa: CSALATATNYGYTF

d_gene: NA
abundance: NA
j_gene: TRBJ2-1
v_gene: TRBV25-1
CDR3nt: TGTGCCAGCAGTGAATCTGAGCTCTCCCATGAGCAGTTCTTC
CDR3aa: CASSESELSHEQFF

d_gene: NA
abundance: few
j_gene: TRBJ2-5
v_gene: TRBV20-1
CDR3nt: TGCAGTGCTAGAGATGTGGGGGGCCAAGAGACCCAGTACTTC
CDR3aa: CSARDVGGQETQYF

d_gene: NA
abundance: few
j_gene: TRBJ2-2
v_gene: TRBV6-1
CDR3nt: TGTGCCAGCAGGCTATCGGGCGCTCACACCGGGGAGCTGTTTTTT
CDR3aa: CASRLSGAHTGELFF

d_gene: NA
abundance: NA
j_gene: TRBJ2-7
v_gene: TRBV7-9
CDR3nt: TGTGCCAGCGACAACGGGCATTCCTACGAGCAGTACTTC
CDR3aa: CASDNGHSYEQYF

d_gene: NA
abundance: few
j_gene: TRBJ2-3
v_gene: TRBV18
CDR3nt: TGTGCCAGCTCGACGGGTTTCGGGGAAGATACGCAGTATTTT
CDR3aa: CASSTGFGEDTQYF